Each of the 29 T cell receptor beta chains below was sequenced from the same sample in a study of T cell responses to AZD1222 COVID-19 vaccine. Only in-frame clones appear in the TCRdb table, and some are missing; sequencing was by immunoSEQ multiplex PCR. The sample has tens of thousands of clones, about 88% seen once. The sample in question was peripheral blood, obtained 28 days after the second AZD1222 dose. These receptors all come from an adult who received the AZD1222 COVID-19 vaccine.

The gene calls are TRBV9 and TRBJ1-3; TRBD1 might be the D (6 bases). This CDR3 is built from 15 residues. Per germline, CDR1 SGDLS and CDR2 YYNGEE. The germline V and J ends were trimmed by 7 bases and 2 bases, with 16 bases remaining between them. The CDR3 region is CASSTQGTTGNTIYF. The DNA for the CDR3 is TGTGCCAGCTCTACCCAGGGGACGACTGGAAACACCATATATTTT.

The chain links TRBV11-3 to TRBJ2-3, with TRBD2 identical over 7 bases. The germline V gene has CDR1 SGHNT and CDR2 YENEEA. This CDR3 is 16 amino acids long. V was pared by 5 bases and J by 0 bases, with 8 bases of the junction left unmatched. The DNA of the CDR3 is TGTGCCAGCAGCCTAGGGGTAGCGGGCAGCACAGATACGCAGTATTTT. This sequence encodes CASSLGVAGSTDTQYF.

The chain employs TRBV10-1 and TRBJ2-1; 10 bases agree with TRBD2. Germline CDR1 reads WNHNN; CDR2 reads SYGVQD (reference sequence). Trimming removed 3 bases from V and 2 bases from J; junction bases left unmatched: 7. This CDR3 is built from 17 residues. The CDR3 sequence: CASSDSGRTTTYNEQFF. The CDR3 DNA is TGCGCCAGCAGTGATAGCGGGAGGACCACCACCTACAATGAGCAGTTCTTC.

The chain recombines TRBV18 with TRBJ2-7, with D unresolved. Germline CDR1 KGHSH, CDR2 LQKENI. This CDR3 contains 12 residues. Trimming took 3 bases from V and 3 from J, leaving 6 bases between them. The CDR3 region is CASSPDLYEQYF. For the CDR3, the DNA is TGTGCCAGCTCACCGGACCTCTACGAGCAGTACTTC.

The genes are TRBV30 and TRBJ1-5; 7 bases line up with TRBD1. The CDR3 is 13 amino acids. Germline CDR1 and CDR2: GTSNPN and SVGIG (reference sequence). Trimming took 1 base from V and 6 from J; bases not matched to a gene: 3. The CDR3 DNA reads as TGTGCCTGGAGTGGGGCAGGGGGTCAGCCCCAGCATTTT. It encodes CAWSGAGGQPQHF. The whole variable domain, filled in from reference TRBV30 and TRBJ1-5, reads SQTIHQWPATLVQPVGSPLSLECTVEGTSNPNLYWYRQAAGRGLQLLFYSVGIGQISSEVPQNLSASRPQDRQFILSSKKLLLSDSGFYLCAWSGAGGQPQHFGDGTRLSIL.

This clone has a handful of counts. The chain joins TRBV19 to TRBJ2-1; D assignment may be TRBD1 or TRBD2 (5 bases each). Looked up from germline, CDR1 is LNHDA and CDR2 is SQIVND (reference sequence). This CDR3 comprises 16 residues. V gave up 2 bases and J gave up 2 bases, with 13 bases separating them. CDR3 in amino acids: CASSILGGSAYNEQFF. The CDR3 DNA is TGTGCCAGTAGTATACTTGGGGGAAGCGCCTACAATGAGCAGTTCTTC.

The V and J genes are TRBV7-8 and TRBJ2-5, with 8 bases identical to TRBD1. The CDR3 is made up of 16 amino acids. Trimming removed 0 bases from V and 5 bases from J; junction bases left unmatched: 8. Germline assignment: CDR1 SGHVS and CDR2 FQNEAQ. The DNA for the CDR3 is TGTGCCAGCAGCTTAGCCGGACAGGGTTCGGGGGAGACCCAGTACTTC. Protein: CASSLAGQGSGETQYF.

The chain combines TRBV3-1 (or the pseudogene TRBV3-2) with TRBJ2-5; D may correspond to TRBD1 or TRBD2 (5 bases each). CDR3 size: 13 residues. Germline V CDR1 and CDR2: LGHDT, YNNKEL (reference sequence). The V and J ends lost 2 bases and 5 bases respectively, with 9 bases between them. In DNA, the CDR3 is TGTGCCAGCAGCCAACAGGGCGGGGAGACCCAGTACTTC. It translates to CASSQQGGETQYF.

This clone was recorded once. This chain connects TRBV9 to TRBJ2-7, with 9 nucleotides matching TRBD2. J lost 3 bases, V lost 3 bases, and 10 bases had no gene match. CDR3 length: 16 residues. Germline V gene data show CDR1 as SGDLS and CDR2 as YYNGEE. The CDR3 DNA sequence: TGTGCCAGCAGCGGGAGCATAGCGGGAGACTTCTACGAGCAGTACTTC. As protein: CASSGSIAGDFYEQYF.

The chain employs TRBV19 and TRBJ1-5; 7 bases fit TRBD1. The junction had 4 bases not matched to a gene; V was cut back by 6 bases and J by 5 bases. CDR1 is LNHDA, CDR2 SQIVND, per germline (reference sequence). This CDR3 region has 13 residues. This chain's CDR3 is CASSDQGDQPQHF. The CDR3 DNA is TGTGCCAGTAGCGACCAGGGGGATCAGCCCCAGCATTTT.

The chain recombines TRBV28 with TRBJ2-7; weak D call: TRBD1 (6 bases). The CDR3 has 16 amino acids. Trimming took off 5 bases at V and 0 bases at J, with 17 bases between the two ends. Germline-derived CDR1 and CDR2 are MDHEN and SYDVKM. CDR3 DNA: TGTGCCAGCAGTGCCTTGACAGGTACACTCTCCTACGAGCAGTACTTC. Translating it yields CASSALTGTLSYEQYF.

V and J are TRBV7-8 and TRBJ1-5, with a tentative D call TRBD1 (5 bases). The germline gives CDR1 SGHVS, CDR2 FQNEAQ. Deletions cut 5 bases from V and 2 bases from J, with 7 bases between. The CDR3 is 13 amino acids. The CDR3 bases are TGTGCCAGCAGCCCCAGGGGCAATCAGCCCCAGCATTTT. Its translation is CASSPRGNQPQHF.

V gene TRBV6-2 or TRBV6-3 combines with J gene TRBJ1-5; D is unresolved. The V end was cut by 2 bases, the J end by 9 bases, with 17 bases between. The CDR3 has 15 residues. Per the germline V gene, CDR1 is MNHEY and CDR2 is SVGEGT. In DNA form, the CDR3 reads TGTGCCAGCAGTTACCACGACCTCAGAAGAGGGCCCCAGCATTTT. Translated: CASSYHDLRRGPQHF.

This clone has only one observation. The CDR3: CASSVSTGGAEKLFF. The CDR3 DNA sequence: TGTGCCAGCAGCGTTTCAACAGGGGGCGCTGAAAAACTGTTTTTT. The V and J genes are TRBV9 and TRBJ1-4; TRBD1 agrees at 9 bases. Unmatched junction bases numbered 6, after V lost 2 bases and J lost 7 bases. The germline V gene encodes CDR1 SGDLS and CDR2 YYNGEE. The CDR3 is 15 amino acids.

This CDR3 reads CASSLNGVRNEQYF. As DNA, the CDR3 is TGCGCCAGCAGCTTAAACGGGGTTAGAAACGAGCAGTACTTC. The rearrangement uses TRBV5-1 and TRBJ2-7; the D gene is possibly TRBD2 (5 bases). The germline CDR1 and CDR2 sequences are SGHRS and YFSETQ. V dropped 2 bases and J dropped 5 bases, with 14 bases sitting between them. The CDR3 contains 14 residues.

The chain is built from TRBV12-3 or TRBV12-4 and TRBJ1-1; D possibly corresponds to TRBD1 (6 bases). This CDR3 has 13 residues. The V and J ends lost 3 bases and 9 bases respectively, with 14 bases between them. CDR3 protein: CASSLGRGSKAFF. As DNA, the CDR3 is TGTGCCAGCAGTTTGGGCAGGGGTTCTAAAGCTTTCTTT.

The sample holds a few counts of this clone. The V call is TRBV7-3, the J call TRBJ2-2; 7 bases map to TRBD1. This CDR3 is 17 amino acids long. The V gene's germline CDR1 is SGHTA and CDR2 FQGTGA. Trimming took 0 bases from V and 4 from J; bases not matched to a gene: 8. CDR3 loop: CASSLTRDSALTGELFF. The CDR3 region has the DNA TGTGCCAGCAGCTTAACTCGGGACAGCGCTCTCACCGGGGAGCTGTTTTTT.

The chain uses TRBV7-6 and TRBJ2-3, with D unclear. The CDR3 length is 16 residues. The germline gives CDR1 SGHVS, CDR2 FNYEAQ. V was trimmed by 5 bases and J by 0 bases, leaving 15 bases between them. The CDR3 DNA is TGTGCCAGCAGCCTGACAACACGAACTAGCACAGATACGCAGTATTTT. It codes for CASSLTTRTSTDTQYF.

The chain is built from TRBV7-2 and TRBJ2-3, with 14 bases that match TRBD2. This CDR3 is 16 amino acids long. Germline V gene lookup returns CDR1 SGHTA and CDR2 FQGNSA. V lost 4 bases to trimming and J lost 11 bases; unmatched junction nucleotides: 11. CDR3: CASSSPPGLAGVEQYF. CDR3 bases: TGTGCCAGCAGCTCCCCCCCGGGACTAGCGGGAGTGGAGCAGTATTTT.

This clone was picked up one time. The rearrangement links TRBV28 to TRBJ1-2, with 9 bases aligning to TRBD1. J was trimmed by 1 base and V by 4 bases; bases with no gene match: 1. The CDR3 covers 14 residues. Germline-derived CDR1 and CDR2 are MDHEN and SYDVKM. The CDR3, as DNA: TGTGCCAGCAGTTGGACAGGGGTTAACTATGGCTACACCTTC. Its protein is CASSWTGVNYGYTF.

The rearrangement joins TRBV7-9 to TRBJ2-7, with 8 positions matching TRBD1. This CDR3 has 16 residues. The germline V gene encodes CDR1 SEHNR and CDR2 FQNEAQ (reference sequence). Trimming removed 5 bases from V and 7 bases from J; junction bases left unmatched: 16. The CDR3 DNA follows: TGTGCCAGCAGCCCAGCTTCACAGGGGGTGTGGGGTGAGCAGTACTTC. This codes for CASSPASQGVWGEQYF.

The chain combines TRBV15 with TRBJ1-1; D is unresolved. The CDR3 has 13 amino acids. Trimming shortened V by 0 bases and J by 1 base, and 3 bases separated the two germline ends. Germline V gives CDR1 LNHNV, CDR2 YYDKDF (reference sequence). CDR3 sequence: CATSRDRNTEAFF. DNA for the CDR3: TGTGCCACCAGCAGAGACCGGAACACTGAAGCTTTCTTT.

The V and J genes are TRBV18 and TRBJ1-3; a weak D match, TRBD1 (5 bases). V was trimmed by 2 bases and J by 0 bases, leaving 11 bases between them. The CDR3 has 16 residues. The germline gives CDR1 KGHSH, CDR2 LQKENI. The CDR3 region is CASSPAGRLSGNTIYF. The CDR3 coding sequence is TGTGCCAGCTCACCAGCAGGGAGGCTCTCTGGAAACACCATATATTTT.

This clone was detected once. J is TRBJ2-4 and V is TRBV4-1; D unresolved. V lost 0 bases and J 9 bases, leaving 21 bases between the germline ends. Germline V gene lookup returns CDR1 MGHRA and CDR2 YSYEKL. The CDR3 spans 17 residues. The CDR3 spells CASSQDMPRMLGGIQYF. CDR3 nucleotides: TGCGCCAGCAGCCAAGATATGCCTCGCATGCTAGGTGGCATTCAGTACTTC.

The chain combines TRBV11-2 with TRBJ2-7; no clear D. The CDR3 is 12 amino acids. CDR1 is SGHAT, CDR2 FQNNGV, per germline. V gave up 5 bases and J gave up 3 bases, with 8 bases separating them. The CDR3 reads CASSPQGYEQYF. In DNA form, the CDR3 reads TGTGCCAGCAGCCCACAAGGCTACGAGCAGTACTTC.

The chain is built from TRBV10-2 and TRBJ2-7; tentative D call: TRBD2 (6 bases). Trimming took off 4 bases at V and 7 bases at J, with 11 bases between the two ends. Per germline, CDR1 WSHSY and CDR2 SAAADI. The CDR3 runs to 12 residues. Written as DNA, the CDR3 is TGCGCCAGCAGTGTCGGGGGTCAGGAGCAGTACTTC. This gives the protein CASSVGGQEQYF.

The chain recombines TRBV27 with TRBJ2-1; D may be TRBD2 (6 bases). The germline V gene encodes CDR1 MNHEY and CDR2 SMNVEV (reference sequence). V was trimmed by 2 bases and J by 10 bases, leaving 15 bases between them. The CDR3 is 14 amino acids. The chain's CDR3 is CASSLAWRGKEQFF. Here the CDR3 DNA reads TGTGCCAGCAGTTTAGCCTGGAGGGGAAAGGAGCAGTTCTTC.

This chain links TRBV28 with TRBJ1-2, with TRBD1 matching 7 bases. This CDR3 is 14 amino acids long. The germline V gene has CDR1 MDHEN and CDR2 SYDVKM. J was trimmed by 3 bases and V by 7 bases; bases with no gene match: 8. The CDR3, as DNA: TGTGCCAGCACCGAGACAGGGAAGGACTATGGCTACACCTTC. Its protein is CASTETGKDYGYTF.

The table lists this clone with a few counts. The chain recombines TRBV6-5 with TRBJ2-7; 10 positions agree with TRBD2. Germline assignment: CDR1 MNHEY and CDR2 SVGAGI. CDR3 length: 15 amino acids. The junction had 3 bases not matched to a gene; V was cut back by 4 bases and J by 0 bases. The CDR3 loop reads CASSLGTSDSYEQYF. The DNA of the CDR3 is TGTGCCAGCAGTTTGGGGACTAGCGACTCCTACGAGCAGTACTTC.